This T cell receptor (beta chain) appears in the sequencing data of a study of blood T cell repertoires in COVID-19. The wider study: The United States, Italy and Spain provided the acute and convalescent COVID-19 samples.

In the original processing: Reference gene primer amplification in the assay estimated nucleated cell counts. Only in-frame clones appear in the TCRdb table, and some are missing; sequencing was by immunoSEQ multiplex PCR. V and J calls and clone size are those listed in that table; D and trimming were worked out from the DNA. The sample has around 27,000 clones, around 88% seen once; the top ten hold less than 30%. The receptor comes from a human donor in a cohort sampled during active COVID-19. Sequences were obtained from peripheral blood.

As DNA, the CDR3 is TGTGCCAGCAGCACCGGGACAGGGGACGAGCAGTACTTC. This gives the protein CASSTGTGDEQYF. This chain joins TRBV3-1 (or the pseudogene TRBV3-2) and TRBJ2-7; 10 nucleotides match TRBD1. Germline-derived CDR1 and CDR2 are LGHDT and YNNKEL (reference sequence). This CDR3 is 13 amino acids long. V lost 5 bases to trimming and J lost 5 bases; unmatched junction nucleotides: 3.